This T cell receptor (beta chain) emerged from a study of T cell responses to AZD1222 COVID-19 vaccine. About the study: Second-dose intervals of approximately 4 or approximately 12 weeks were pooled. Study-wide points: There were vaccine-associated CD4 TCRs across spike, dominant at 160-218 and 743-854. Just a handful of AZD1222 recipients tested seropositive at baseline. The donor group comprised mostly white British people and more females; the analysis possibly underestimated clonal diversity.

Profiling relied on immunoSEQ multiplex PCR, and the TCRdb table lists in-frame clones only, not all of them. The sample lists about 110,000 clones; roughly nine tenths were seen once. The CDR3 is 15 residues long. Germline V gene sequence: CDR1 KGHSH, CDR2 LQKENI. V shed 6 bases, J shed 11 bases, and the junction held 15 bases outside the gene matches. Worth noting for this clone: The antigen remains undetermined.

Here the sequenced sample was peripheral blood, taken on day 0 of AZD1222 vaccination. The chain employs TRBV18 and TRBJ2-7, with 11 bases lining up with TRBD2. The TCR originated in an adult in good health. The CDR3 reads CASSASGTSGRKEYF. DNA of the CDR3: TGTGCCAGCTCGGCCTCCGGGACTAGCGGACGAAAAGAGTACTTC.